These 7 T cell receptor beta chains originate from one sample sequenced in a study of blood T cell repertoires in COVID-19. Profiling relied on immunoSEQ multiplex PCR, and the TCRdb table lists in-frame clones only, not all of them. The table has under 200,000 clones, approximately 90% seen once. The sequenced sample consisted of peripheral blood. These receptors all come from a man aged 18 to 35 with acute or convalescent COVID-19.

V and J are TRBV5-1 and TRBJ2-1; TRBD2 agrees at 8 bases. The J segment lost 6 bases and the V segment lost 3 bases, leaving 17 bases of the junction unmatched. CDR3 length: 18 residues. Germline V CDR1 and CDR2: SGHRS, YFSETQ. The CDR3 region has the DNA TGCGCCAGCAGCTCCCTCGAACCGGGACTAGTAAGGTCCAATGAGCAGTTCTTC. Its protein is CASSSLEPGLVRSNEQFF.

For the CDR3, the DNA is TGTGCCAGCAGTCTCTCCGGGACAGGGGGCGTGGGCTATGGCTACACCTTC. It is translated as CASSLSGTGGVGYGYTF. This chain uses TRBV28 with TRBJ1-2; 12 bases are a match to TRBD1. CDR1 is MDHEN and CDR2 is SYDVKM in the germline V gene. The V and J ends lost 5 bases and 4 bases, in that order; junction bases with no gene match: 11. The CDR3 spans 17 residues.

With respect to this clone: The sample holds other DNA sequences that translate to the same CDR3. This sequence joins TRBV18 and TRBJ1-2; D possibly corresponds to TRBD1 (6 bases). The V and J ends lost 3 bases and 3 bases respectively, with 8 bases between them. The CDR3 has 13 residues. Germline assignment: CDR1 KGHSH and CDR2 LQKENI. CDR3 bases: TGTGCCAGCTCACCGGGGGCTGACTATGGCTACACCTTC. Amino acid sequence: CASSPGADYGYTF.

This rearrangement joins TRBV6-2 or TRBV6-3 to TRBJ1-5; TRBD1 might be the D (6 bases). Germline lookup yields CDR1 MNHEY and CDR2 SVGEGT. V lost 5 bases to trimming and J lost 6 bases, with 17 bases between them. The CDR3 contains 15 residues. In DNA form, the CDR3 reads TGTGCCAGCAGTCTACAGGGACCCTCCGGTCAGCCCCAGCATTTT. Translation: CASSLQGPSGQPQHF.

The gene calls are TRBV4-1 and TRBJ1-1; 7 bases map to TRBD1. This CDR3 contains 15 residues. Germline lookup yields CDR1 MGHRA and CDR2 YSYEKL. V trimming: 4 bases; J trimming: 0 bases; junction bases outside the gene matches: 5. CDR3 in amino acids: CASSLSGTVNTEAFF. CDR3 bases: TGCGCCAGCAGCCTCTCCGGGACAGTGAACACTGAAGCTTTCTTT.

This chain links TRBV9 with TRBJ1-6, with 7 bases that match TRBD1. The CDR3 length is 16 residues. Trimming cost V 3 bases and J 7 bases; bases outside gene matches: 10. Germline loops: CDR1 SGDLS, CDR2 YYNGEE. CDR3 nucleotides: TGTGCCAGCAGCGGAAGGACGGGACAGACGAATTCACCCCTCCACTTT. Protein: CASSGRTGQTNSPLHF.

The rearrangement links TRBV3-1 (or the pseudogene TRBV3-2) to TRBJ1-5, with D hard to call. Trimming pared 4 bases from V and 4 bases from J, leaving 20 bases between. The CDR3 is 17 residues long. Per germline, CDR1 LGHDT and CDR2 YNNKEL (reference sequence). DNA for the CDR3: TGTGCCAGCAGCCCGCCTCCAATCGGGATCCGAAATCAGCCCCAGCATTTT. This codes for CASSPPPIGIRNQPQHF.